This TCR beta chain was sequenced during a study of identical twins. Points from the study as a whole: Models, which agreed with sharing between unrelated individuals, nonetheless underestimated the out-of-frame TCR alpha sharing seen in monozygotic twins. Beta out-of-frame twin sharing showed a weaker excess. Those out-of-frame alpha sequences shared by twins showed an excess of low generation probability.

The CDR3 runs 15 residues. The ends were cut back, 4 bases at V and 2 bases at J, with 13 bases in the middle. Comments on this clonotype: The antigen is not known.

TCRdb redid the calling of the 5' RACE reads with MiXCR, one entry per CDR3 protein. This repertoire shows fewer than 550,000 distinct CDR3 sequences, roughly an eighth found once; its top ten account for more than 0.8%. This sample also appeared in a second study, on yellow fever vaccine responses in identical twins.

This rearrangement joins TRBV12-3 or TRBV12-4 to TRBJ2-3; no firm D call. The sample taken for sequencing was CD4+ T cells sorted from blood. This receptor was obtained from a woman between 18 and 30 years old in good health. The CDR3: CASSSSTPATDTQYF. DNA of the CDR3: TGTGCCAGCAGTTCCTCGACTCCGGCCACAGATACGCAGTATTTT.